A selection of T cell receptor beta chains follows, all from one sample in a study of blood T cell repertoires in COVID-19. TCRdb's copy holds only in-frame clones and misses some; the assay was immunoSEQ multiplex PCR. The top ten hold about 4.6% of the sample, which has about 290,000 clones, approximately 90% seen once. Sequenced input: peripheral blood. Receptor source: a man aged 40-49 years with acute or convalescent COVID-19. Both conserved end residues are part of each CDR3. The D gene is left open where the match is weak. The size field is filled for only some rows; it gives once, few, many or a size class.

d_call: NA
clone_size: NA
j_call: TRBJ1-3
v_call: TRBV7-9
cdr3_aa: CASSLASSSGNTIYF
cdr3_nt: TGTGCCAGCAGCTTAGCGTCCTCTTCTGGAAACACCATATATTTT

d_call: TRBD2
clone_size: NA
j_call: TRBJ2-7
v_call: TRBV5-1
cdr3_aa: CASSFGVAGSYEQYF
cdr3_nt: TGCGCCAGCAGCTTTGGTGTAGCGGGGTCCTACGAGCAGTACTTC

d_call: NA
clone_size: NA
j_call: TRBJ1-4
v_call: TRBV12-5
cdr3_aa: CASGLFLQGRGEKLFF
cdr3_nt: TGTGCTAGTGGTTTGTTTCTACAGGGTCGAGGTGAAAAACTGTTTTTT

d_call: NA
clone_size: NA
j_call: TRBJ2-2
v_call: TRBV3-1/TRBV3-2
cdr3_aa: CASRLRGTGELFF
cdr3_nt: TGTGCCAGCAGGCTACGCGGAACCGGGGAGCTGTTTTTT

d_call: TRBD1
clone_size: NA
j_call: TRBJ2-3
v_call: TRBV5-4
cdr3_aa: CASSLRGGVTDTQYF
cdr3_nt: TGTGCCAGCAGCTTACGAGGGGGCGTCACAGATACGCAGTATTTT

d_call: NA
clone_size: NA
j_call: TRBJ2-1
v_call: TRBV12-3/TRBV12-4
cdr3_aa: CASSLPGGNEQFF
cdr3_nt: TGTGCCAGCTCCCTTCCCGGAGGGAATGAGCAGTTCTTC

d_call: NA
clone_size: NA
j_call: TRBJ1-3
v_call: TRBV5-4
cdr3_aa: CASSPELVSGNTIYF
cdr3_nt: TGTGCCAGCAGCCCCGAGTTGGTCTCTGGAAACACCATATATTTT

d_call: NA
clone_size: NA
j_call: TRBJ2-3
v_call: TRBV11-3
cdr3_aa: CASSLGGGPSTDTQYF
cdr3_nt: TGTGCCAGCAGCTTAGGGGGAGGACCTAGCACAGATACGCAGTATTTT

d_call: TRBD1
clone_size: few
j_call: TRBJ2-7
v_call: TRBV5-1
cdr3_aa: CASSLTPRDSETYEQYF
cdr3_nt: TGCGCCAGCAGCTTGACCCCCCGGGACAGCGAGACCTACGAGCAGTACTTC

d_call: NA
clone_size: NA
j_call: TRBJ2-7
v_call: TRBV21-1
cdr3_aa: CASSKGRGQEPYEQYF
cdr3_nt: TGTGCCAGCAGCAAAGGTAGGGGCCAGGAGCCCTACGAGCAGTACTTC

d_call: NA
clone_size: few
j_call: TRBJ1-2
v_call: TRBV15
cdr3_aa: CATSVIGGGHPLRGYTF
cdr3_nt: TGTGCCACCAGCGTTATCGGCGGGGGGCACCCTTTAAGAGGCTACACCTTC

d_call: TRBD1
clone_size: NA
j_call: TRBJ1-2
v_call: TRBV5-8
cdr3_aa: CASRWIYRGLFYGYTF
cdr3_nt: TGTGCCAGCAGGTGGATCTACAGGGGCCTTTTCTATGGCTACACCTTC

d_call: NA
clone_size: NA
j_call: TRBJ1-1
v_call: TRBV2
cdr3_aa: CASSSTRSNTEAFF
cdr3_nt: TGTGCCAGCAGCAGCACTAGATCGAACACTGAAGCTTTCTTT

d_call: TRBD1
clone_size: NA
j_call: TRBJ1-1
v_call: TRBV6-1
cdr3_aa: CASSDRQGAGGAEAFF
cdr3_nt: TGTGCCAGCAGTGACAGACAGGGGGCGGGAGGCGCTGAAGCTTTCTTT

d_call: NA
clone_size: NA
j_call: TRBJ1-2
v_call: TRBV6-4
cdr3_aa: CASSPEEATGIYGYTF
cdr3_nt: TGTGCCAGCAGTCCAGAGGAGGCTACAGGGATTTATGGCTACACCTTC

d_call: NA
clone_size: NA
j_call: TRBJ1-1
v_call: TRBV15
cdr3_aa: CATSSTKTGNTEAFF
cdr3_nt: TGTGCCACCAGCAGCACCAAGACAGGGAACACTGAAGCTTTCTTT

d_call: NA
clone_size: NA
j_call: TRBJ1-2
v_call: TRBV10-3
cdr3_aa: CAISETGSQGGYTF
cdr3_nt: TGTGCCATCAGTGAGACAGGTTCCCAAGGTGGCTACACCTTC

d_call: NA
clone_size: NA
j_call: TRBJ2-1
v_call: TRBV15
cdr3_aa: CATSLTYNEQFF
cdr3_nt: TGTGCCACCAGTTTAACCTACAATGAGCAGTTCTTC

d_call: NA
clone_size: once
j_call: TRBJ2-7
v_call: TRBV11-1
cdr3_aa: CASSQASYEQYF
cdr3_nt: TGTGCCAGCTCGCAAGCCTCCTACGAGCAGTACTTC

d_call: NA
clone_size: NA
j_call: TRBJ1-5
v_call: TRBV7-2
cdr3_aa: CASSSTQGEPQHF
cdr3_nt: TGTGCCAGCAGCTCCACACAGGGCGAGCCCCAGCATTTT

d_call: TRBD1
clone_size: NA
j_call: TRBJ1-1
v_call: TRBV6-5
cdr3_aa: CASSDRGFTEAFF
cdr3_nt: TGTGCCAGCTCGGACAGGGGGTTTACTGAAGCTTTCTTT

d_call: TRBD1
clone_size: NA
j_call: TRBJ2-7
v_call: TRBV5-1
cdr3_aa: CASSPNTGGEQYF
cdr3_nt: TGCGCCAGCAGCCCAAATACAGGGGGCGAGCAGTACTTC

d_call: NA
clone_size: NA
j_call: TRBJ2-3
v_call: TRBV30
cdr3_aa: CAWSPLTGSTDTQYF
cdr3_nt: TGTGCCTGGAGCCCCCTAACGGGGAGCACAGATACGCAGTATTTT

d_call: NA
clone_size: once
j_call: TRBJ2-1
v_call: TRBV24-1
cdr3_aa: CATSALLLAGLYNEQFF
cdr3_nt: TGTGCCACCAGTGCCCTCCTTCTCGCGGGGCTGTACAATGAGCAGTTCTTC

d_call: NA
clone_size: NA
j_call: TRBJ2-2
v_call: TRBV12-3/TRBV12-4
cdr3_aa: CATNRDTTGELFF
cdr3_nt: TGTGCCACAAACCGGGACACCACCGGGGAGCTGTTTTTT

d_call: NA
clone_size: NA
j_call: TRBJ1-1
v_call: TRBV2
cdr3_aa: CASSAQGTATEAFF
cdr3_nt: TGTGCCAGCAGTGCACAGGGTACTGCCACTGAAGCTTTCTTT

d_call: NA
clone_size: NA
j_call: TRBJ1-5
v_call: TRBV5-5
cdr3_aa: CASSTLLANQPQHF
cdr3_nt: TGTGCCAGCAGCACCCTGTTGGCTAATCAGCCCCAGCATTTT